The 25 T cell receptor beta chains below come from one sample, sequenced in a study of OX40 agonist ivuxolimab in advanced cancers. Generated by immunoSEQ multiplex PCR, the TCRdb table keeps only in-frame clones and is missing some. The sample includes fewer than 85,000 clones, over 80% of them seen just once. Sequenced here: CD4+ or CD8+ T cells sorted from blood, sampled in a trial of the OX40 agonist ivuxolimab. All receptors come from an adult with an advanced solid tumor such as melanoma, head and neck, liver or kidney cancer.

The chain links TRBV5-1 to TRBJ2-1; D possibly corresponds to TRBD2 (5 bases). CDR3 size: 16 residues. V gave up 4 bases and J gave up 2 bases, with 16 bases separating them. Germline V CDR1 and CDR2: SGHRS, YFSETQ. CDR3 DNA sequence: TGCGCCAGCAGCGTTGTGCCAGCGGCTACCTACAATGAGCAGTTCTTC. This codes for CASSVVPAATYNEQFF. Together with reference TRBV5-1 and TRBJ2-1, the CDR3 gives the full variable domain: KAGVTQTPRYLIKTRGQQVTLSCSPISGHRSVSWYQQTPGQGLQFLFEYFSETQRNKGNFPGRFSGRQFSNSRSEMNVSTLELGDSALYLCASSVVPAATYNEQFFGPGTRLTVL.

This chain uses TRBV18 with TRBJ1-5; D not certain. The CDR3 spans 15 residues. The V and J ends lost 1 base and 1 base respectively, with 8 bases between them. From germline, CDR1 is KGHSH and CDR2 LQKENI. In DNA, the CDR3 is TGTGCCAGCTCACCACGGGGAACCAGCAATCAGCCCCAGCATTTT. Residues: CASSPRGTSNQPQHF.

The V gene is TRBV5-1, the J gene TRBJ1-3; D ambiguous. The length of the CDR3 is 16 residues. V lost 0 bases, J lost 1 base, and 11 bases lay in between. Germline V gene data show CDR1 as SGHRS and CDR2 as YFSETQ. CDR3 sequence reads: CASSLDGIFSGNTIYF. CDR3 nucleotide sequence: TGCGCCAGCAGCTTGGACGGGATATTTTCTGGAAACACCATATATTTT. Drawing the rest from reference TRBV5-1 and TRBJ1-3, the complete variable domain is KAGVTQTPRYLIKTRGQQVTLSCSPISGHRSVSWYQQTPGQGLQFLFEYFSETQRNKGNFPGRFSGRQFSNSRSEMNVSTLELGDSALYLCASSLDGIFSGNTIYFGEGSWLTVV.

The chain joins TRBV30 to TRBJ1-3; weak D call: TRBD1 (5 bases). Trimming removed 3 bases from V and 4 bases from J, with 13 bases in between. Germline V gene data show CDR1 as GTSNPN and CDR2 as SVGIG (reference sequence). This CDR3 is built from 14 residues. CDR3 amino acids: CAWSAGTGGNTIYF. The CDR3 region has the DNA TGTGCCTGGAGCGCAGGGACGGGCGGAAACACCATATATTTT.

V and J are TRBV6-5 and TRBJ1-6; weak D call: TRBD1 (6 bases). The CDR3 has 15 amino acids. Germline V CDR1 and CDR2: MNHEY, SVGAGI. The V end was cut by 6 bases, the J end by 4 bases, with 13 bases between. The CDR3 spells CASSPRGRYNSPLHF. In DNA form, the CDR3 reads TGTGCCAGCAGCCCCAGGGGACGGTATAATTCACCCCTCCACTTT.

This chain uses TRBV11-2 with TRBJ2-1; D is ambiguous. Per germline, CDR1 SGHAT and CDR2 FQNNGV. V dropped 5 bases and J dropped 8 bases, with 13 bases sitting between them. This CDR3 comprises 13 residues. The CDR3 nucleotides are TGTGCCAGCAGCCCGTCCGAAAGGGATGAGCAGTTCTTC. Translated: CASSPSERDEQFF. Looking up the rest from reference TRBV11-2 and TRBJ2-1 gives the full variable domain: EAGVAQSPRYKIIEKRQSVAFWCNPISGHATLYWYQQILGQGPKLLIQFQNNGVVDDSQLPKDRFSAERLKGVDSTLKIQPAKLEDSAVYLCASSPSERDEQFFGPGTRLTVL.

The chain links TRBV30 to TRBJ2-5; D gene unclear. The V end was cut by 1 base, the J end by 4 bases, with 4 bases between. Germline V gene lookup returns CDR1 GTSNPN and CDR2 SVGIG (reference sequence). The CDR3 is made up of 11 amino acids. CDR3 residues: CAWSGGETQYF. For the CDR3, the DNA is TGTGCCTGGAGTGGTGGAGAGACCCAGTACTTC.

CDR3 region: CASSIGERGGPNEQYF. In DNA form, the CDR3 reads TGTGCCAGCAGCATCGGAGAGCGGGGGGGCCCCAACGAGCAGTACTTC. This rearrangement joins TRBV9 to TRBJ2-7, with 10 nucleotides matching TRBD2. V was clipped by 4 bases and J by 5 bases; unmatched bases: 12. The CDR3 sequence is 16 residues long. CDR1 is SGDLS, CDR2 YYNGEE, per germline.

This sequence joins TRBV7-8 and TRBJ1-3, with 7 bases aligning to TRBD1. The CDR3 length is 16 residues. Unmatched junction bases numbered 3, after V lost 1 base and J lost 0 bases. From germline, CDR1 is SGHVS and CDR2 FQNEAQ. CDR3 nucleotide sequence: TGTGCCAGCAGCTTAGGGCAGGGGGTCTCTGGAAACACCATATATTTT. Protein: CASSLGQGVSGNTIYF. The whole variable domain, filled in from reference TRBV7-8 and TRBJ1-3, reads GAGVSQSPRYKVAKRGQDVALRCDPISGHVSLFWYQQALGQGPEFLTYFQNEAQLDKSGLPSDRFFAERPEGSVSTLKIQRTQQEDSAVYLCASSLGQGVSGNTIYFGEGSWLTVV.

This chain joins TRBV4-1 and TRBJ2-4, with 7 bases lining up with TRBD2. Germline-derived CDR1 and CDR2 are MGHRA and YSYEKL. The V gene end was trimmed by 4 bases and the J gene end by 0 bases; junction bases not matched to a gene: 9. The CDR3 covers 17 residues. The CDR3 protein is CASSPLLRELAKNIQYF. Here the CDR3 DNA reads TGCGCCAGCAGCCCCCTACTGCGGGAGCTAGCCAAAAACATTCAGTACTTC.

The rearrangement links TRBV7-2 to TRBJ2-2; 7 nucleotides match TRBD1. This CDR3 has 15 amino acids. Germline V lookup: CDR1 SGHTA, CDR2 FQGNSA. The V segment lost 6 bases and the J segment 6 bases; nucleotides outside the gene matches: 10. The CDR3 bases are TGTGCCAGCAGTAAGACAGGGCGGAGCGCCGGGGAGCTGTTTTTT. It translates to CASSKTGRSAGELFF.

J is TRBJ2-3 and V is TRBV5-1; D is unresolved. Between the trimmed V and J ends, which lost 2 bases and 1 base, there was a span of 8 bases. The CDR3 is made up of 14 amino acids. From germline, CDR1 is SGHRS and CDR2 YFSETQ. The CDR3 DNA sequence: TGCGCCAGCAGCTTTGGACCGGGCACAGATACGCAGTATTTT. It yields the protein CASSFGPGTDTQYF.

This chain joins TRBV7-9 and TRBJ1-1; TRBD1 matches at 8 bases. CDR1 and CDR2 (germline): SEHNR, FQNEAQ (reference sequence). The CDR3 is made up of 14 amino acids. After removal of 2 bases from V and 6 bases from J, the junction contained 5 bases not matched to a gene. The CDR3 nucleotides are TGTGCCAGCAGCTTAACAGGGGGAGTATCTGAAGCTTTCTTT. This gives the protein CASSLTGGVSEAFF.

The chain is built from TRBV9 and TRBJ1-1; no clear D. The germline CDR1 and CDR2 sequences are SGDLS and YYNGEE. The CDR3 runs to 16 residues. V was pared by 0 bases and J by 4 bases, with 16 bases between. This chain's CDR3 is CASSVDPTPWGTEAFF. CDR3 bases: TGTGCCAGCAGCGTAGACCCGACCCCGTGGGGCACTGAAGCTTTCTTT.

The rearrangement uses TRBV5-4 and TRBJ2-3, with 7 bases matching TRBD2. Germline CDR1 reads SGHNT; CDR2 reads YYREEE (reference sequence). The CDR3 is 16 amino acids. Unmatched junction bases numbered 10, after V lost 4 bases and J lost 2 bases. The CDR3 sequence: CASSGKAGRATDTQYF. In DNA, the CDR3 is TGTGCCAGCAGCGGAAAAGCGGGGCGCGCCACAGATACGCAGTATTTT.

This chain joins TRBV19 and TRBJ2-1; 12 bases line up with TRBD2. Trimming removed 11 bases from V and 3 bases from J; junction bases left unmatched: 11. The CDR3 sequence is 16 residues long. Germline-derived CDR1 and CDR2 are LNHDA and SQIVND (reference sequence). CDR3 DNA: TGTGCCTCCAAGCGGACTAGCGGGGATCTCTACAATGAGCAGTTCTTC. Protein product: CASKRTSGDLYNEQFF.

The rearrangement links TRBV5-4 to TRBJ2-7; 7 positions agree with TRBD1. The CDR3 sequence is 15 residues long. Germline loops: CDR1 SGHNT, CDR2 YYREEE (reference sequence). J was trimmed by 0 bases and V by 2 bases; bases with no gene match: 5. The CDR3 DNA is TGTGCCAGCAGCTTCGGACAGGAGAGCTCCTACGAGCAGTACTTC. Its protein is CASSFGQESSYEQYF. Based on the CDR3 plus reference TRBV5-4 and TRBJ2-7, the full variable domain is ETGVTQSPTHLIKTRGQQVTLRCSSQSGHNTVSWYQQALGQGPQFIFQYYREEENGRGNFPPRFSGLQFPNYSSELNVNALELDDSALYLCASSFGQESSYEQYFGPGTRLTVT.

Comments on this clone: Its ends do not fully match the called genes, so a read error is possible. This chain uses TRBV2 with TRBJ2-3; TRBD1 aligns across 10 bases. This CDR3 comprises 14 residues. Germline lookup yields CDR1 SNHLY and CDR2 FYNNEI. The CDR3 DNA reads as TGTGCCAGCAGTGAAAGACAGGGGGCCGCCTACAGGAATTTT. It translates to CASSERQGAAYRNF.

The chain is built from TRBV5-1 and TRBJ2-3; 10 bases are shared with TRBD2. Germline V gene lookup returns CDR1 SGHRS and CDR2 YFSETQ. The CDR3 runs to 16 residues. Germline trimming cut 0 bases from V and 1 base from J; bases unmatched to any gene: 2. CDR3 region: CASSLVAGGRTDTQYF. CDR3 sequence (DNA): TGCGCCAGCAGCTTGGTAGCGGGGGGCCGCACAGATACGCAGTATTTT.

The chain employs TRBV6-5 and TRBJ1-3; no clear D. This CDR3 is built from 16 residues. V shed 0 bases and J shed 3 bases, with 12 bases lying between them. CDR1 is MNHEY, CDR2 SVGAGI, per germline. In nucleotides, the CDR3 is TGTGCCAGCAGTTACTCCCAGGATCACGGTGGAAACACCATATATTTT. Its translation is CASSYSQDHGGNTIYF.

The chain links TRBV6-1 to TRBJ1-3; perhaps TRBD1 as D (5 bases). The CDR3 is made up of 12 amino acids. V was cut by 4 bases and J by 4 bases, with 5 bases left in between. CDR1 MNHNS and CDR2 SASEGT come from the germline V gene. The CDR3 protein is CASSGQGNTIYF. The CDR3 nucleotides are TGTGCCAGCAGTGGACAGGGAAACACCATATATTTT.

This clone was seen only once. The CDR3 nucleotides read TGTGCCTGGAGTTATGGGACTAGGGATACGCAGTATTTT. Amino acids: CAWSYGTRDTQYF. The chain employs TRBV30 and TRBJ2-3, with 8 bases lining up with TRBD2. The J segment lost 6 bases and the V segment lost 2 bases, leaving 4 bases of the junction unmatched. From germline, CDR1 is GTSNPN and CDR2 SVGIG (reference sequence). The CDR3 spans 13 residues.

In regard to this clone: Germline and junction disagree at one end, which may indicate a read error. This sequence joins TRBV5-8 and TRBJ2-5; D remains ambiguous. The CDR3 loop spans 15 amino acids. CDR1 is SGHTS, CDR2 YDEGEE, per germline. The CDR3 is CASSLGGSNQETQYF. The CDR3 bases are TGTGCCAGCAGCTTGGGTGGTAGCAACCAGGAGACCCAGTACTTC.

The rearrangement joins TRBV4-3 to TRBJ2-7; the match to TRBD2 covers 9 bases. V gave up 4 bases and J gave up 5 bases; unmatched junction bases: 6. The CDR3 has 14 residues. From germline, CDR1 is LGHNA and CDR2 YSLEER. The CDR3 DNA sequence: TGCGCCAGCAGCCCCACCCGCGGGGGGGACGAGCAGTACTTC. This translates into CASSPTRGGDEQYF.

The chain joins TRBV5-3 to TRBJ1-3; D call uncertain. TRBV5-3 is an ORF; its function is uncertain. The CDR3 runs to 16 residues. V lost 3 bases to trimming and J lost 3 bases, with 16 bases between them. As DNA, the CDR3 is TGTGCCAGAAGCTCCTCAAGGACTGTCAATGGAAACACCATATATTTT. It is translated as CARSSSRTVNGNTIYF.